This entry concerns a single T cell receptor (beta chain). Its antigen is not known. The sample comes from a study of T cell responses to AZD1222 COVID-19 vaccine. Findings and limits, study-wide: Spike as a whole was targeted by vaccine-associated CD4 TCRs, dominant at 160-218 and 743-854. A rise in Spike-specific TCR breadth and depth followed two AZD1222 doses. Clonal diversity may have been underestimated, and the donors were mostly white British, with more females than males.

Trimming left V 2 bases short and J 0 bases short, with 13 bases between. Per germline, CDR1 ENHRY and CDR2 SYGVKD. The CDR3 consists of 16 residues. TCRdb's table, derived via immunoSEQ multiplex PCR, lists solely in-frame clones and lacks some. This sample has about 110,000 clones, with roughly 85% found just once. The sequencing used peripheral blood, collected on day 0 of AZD1222 vaccination. This TCR was sampled from an adult in good health. The rearrangement links TRBV10-3 to TRBJ1-2, with D unresolved. The CDR3 DNA reads as TGTGCCATCAGTGAGACAAATTCCGCCCCTAACTATGGCTACACCTTC. This encodes CAISETNSAPNYGYTF.